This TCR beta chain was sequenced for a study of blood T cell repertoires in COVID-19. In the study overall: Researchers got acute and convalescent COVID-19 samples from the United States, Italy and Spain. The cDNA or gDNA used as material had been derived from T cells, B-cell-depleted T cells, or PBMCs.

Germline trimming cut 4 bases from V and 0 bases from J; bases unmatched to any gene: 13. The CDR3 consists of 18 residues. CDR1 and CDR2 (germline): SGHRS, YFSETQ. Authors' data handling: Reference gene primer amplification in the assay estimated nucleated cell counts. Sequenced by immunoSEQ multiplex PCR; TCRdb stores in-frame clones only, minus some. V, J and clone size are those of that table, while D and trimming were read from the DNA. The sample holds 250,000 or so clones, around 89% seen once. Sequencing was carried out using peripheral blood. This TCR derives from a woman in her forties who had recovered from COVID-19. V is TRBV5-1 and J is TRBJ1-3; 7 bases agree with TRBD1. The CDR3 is CASSPTLGQLSSGNTIYF. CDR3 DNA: TGCGCCAGCAGCCCGACCTTGGGACAGCTGAGCTCTGGAAACACCATATATTTT.